This T cell receptor beta chain emerged from a study of shared clonotypes between healthy human individuals. Overall study results and limits: Between a few donors, naive CD4 clonotypes were shared at a level of around 4.8%. Sequencing depth was a factor that was expected to affect clonotype sharing among donors. Larger estimated richness was generally recorded for naive subsets relative to memory subsets.

To note about this clone: The antigen is undetermined.

Produced via immunoSEQ multiplex PCR; TCRdb's table is partial and in-frame only. Altogether millions of clones are present, 90% to 95% being singletons, with the ten largest covering more than 1.5%. V dropped 3 bases and J dropped 6 bases, with 19 bases sitting between them. The CDR3 loop spans 15 amino acids. The germline CDR1 and CDR2 sequences are SGDLS and YYNGEE. Naive CD8 cells comprised CD45RO-negative, CCR7-positively selected cells, excluding terminally differentiated effector memory CD45RA+ cells. The chain couples TRBV9 to TRBJ2-7, with D perhaps TRBD2 (5 bases). The sample taken for sequencing was naive CD8+ T cells from PBMCs. The TCR was taken from a man younger than 35 in good health. Some clones in this sample may be carry-over from other donors' samples. CDR3 sequence: CASSEGGQRNFEQYF. DNA of the CDR3: TGTGCCAGCAGCGAGGGCGGGCAGCGAAATTTCGAGCAGTACTTC.